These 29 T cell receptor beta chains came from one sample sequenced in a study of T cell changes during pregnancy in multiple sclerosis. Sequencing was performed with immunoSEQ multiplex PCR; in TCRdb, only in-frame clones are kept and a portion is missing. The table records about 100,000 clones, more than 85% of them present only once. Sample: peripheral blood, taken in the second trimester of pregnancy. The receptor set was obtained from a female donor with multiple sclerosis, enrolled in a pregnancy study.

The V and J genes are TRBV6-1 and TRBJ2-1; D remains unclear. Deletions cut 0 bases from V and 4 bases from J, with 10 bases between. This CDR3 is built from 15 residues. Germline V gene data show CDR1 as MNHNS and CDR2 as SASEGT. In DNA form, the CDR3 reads TGTGCCAGCAGTGAAGCGGAGCGACCATACAATGAGCAGTTCTTC. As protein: CASSEAERPYNEQFF.

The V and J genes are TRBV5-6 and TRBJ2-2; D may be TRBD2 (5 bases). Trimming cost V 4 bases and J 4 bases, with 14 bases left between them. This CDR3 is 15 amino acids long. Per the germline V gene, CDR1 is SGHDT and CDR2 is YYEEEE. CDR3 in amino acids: CASSHPTEVTGELFF. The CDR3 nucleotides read TGTGCCAGCAGCCATCCTACGGAGGTCACCGGGGAGCTGTTTTTT.

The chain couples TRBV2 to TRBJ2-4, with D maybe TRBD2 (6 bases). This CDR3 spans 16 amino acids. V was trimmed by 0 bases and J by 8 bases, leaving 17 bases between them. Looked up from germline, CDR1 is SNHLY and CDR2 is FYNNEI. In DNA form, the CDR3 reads TGTGCCAGCAGTGAAGCGGGCGTGGGGCGGGGTGACATTCAGTACTTC. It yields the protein CASSEAGVGRGDIQYF. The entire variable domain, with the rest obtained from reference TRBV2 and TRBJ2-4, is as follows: EPEVTQTPSHQVTQMGQEVILRCVPISNHLYFYWYRQILGQKVEFLVSFYNNEISEKSEIFDDQFSVERPDGSNFTLKIRSTKLEDSAMYFCASSEAGVGRGDIQYFGAGTRLSVL.

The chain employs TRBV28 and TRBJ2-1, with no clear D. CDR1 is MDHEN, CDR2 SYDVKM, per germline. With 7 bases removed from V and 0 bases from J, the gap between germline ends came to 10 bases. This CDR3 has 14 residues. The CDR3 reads CASKPRSSYNEQFF. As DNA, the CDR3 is TGTGCCAGCAAGCCCCGGAGCTCCTACAATGAGCAGTTCTTC.

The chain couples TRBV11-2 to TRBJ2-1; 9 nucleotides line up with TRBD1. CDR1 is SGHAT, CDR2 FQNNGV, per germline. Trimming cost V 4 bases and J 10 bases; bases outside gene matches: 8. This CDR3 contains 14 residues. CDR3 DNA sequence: TGTGCCAGCAGCTCCCTACAGGGGGCTGGCGAGCAGTTCTTC. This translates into CASSSLQGAGEQFF.

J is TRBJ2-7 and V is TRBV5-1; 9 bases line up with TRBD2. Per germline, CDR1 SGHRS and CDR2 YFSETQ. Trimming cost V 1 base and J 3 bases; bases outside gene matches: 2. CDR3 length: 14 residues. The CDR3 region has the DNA TGCGCCAGCAGCTTGTGGACTAGCGACTACGAGCAGTACTTC. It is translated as CASSLWTSDYEQYF.

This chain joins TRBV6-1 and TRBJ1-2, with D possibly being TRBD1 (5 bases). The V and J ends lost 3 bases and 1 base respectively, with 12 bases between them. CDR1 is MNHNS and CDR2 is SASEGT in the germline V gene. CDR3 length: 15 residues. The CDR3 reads CASSEAPGGNYGYTF. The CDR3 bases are TGTGCCAGCAGTGAGGCACCGGGGGGTAACTATGGCTACACCTTC.

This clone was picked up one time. CDR3 nucleotides: TGCAGCGTTGGGAGCGTTTCCTACAATGAGCAGTTCTTC. Its protein is CSVGSVSYNEQFF. The genes are TRBV29-1 and TRBJ2-1; D unclear. In germline, CDR1 is SQVTM, CDR2 ANQGSEA. V gave up 4 bases and J gave up 1 base, with 8 bases separating them. CDR3 size: 13 residues.

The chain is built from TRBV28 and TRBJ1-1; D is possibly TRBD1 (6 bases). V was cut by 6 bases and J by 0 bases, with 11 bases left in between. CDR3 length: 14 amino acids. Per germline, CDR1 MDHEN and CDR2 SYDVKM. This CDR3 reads CASSQGGVNTEAFF. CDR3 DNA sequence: TGTGCCAGCAGCCAAGGGGGGGTGAACACTGAAGCTTTCTTT.

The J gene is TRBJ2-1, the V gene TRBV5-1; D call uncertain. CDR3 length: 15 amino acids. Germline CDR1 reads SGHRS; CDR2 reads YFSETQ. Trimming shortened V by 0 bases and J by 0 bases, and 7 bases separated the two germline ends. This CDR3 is CASSLVSSSYNEQFF. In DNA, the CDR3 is TGCGCCAGCAGCTTGGTCTCGAGCTCCTACAATGAGCAGTTCTTC.

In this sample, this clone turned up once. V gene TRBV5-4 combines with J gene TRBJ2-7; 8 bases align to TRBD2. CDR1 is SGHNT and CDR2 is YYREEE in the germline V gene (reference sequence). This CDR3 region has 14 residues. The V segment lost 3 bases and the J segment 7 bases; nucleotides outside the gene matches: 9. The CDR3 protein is CASSSGLGFGEQYF. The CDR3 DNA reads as TGTGCCAGCAGCTCGGGACTAGGTTTTGGGGAGCAGTACTTC. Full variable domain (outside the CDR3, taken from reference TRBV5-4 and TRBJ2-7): ETGVTQSPTHLIKTRGQQVTLRCSSQSGHNTVSWYQQALGQGPQFIFQYYREEENGRGNFPPRFSGLQFPNYSSELNVNALELDDSALYLCASSSGLGFGEQYFGPGTRLTVT.

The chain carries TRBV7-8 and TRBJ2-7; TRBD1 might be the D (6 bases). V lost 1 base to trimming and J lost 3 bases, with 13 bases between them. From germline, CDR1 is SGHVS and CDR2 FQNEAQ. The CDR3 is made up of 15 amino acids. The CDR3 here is CASSLGQAEIYEQYF. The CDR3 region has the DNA TGTGCCAGCAGCTTAGGACAGGCGGAAATCTACGAGCAGTACTTC.

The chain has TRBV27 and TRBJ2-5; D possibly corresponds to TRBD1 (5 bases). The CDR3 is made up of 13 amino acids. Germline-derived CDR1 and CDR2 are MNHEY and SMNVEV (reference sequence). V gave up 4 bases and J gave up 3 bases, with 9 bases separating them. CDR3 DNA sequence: TGTGCCAGCAGTTCAGGGCAAAAAGAGACCCAGTACTTC. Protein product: CASSSGQKETQYF.

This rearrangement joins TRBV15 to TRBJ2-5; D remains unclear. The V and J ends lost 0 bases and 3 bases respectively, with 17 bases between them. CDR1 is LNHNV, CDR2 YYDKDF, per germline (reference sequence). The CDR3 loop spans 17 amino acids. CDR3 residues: CATSRDLSLPGKETQYF. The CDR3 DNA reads TGTGCCACCAGCAGAGATCTATCCCTACCCGGTAAAGAGACCCAGTACTTC.

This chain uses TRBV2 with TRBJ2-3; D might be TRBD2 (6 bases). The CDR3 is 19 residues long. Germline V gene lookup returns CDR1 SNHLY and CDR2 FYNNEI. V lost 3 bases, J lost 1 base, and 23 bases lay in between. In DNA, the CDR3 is TGTGCCAGCAGTGAGGACTTAGGGTTGGGTGGCGGGGGCACAGATACGCAGTATTTT. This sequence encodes CASSEDLGLGGGGTDTQYF.

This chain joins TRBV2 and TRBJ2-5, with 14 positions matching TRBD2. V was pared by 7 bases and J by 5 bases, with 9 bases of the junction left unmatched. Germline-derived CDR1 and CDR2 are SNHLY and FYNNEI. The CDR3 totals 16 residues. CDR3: CASNRLAGGLGETQYF. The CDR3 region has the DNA TGTGCCAGCAACCGACTAGCGGGAGGGCTAGGGGAGACCCAGTACTTC.

The CDR3 nucleotides read TGTGCCATCAGTGTGGGGGGGGCAGGGGAGACCCAGTACTTC. Its protein is CAISVGGAGETQYF. V usage is TRBV10-3 and J usage is TRBJ2-5; tentatively, D is TRBD2 (7 bases). V was pared by 4 bases and J by 5 bases, with 14 bases between. The V gene's germline CDR1 is ENHRY and CDR2 SYGVKD. CDR3 length: 14 residues.

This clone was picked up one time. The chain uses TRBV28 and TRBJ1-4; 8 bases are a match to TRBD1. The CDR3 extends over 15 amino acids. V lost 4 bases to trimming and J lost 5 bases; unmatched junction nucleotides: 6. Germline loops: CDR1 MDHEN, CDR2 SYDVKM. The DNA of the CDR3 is TGTGCCAGCAGTTCTCCGGGACAGGTCAATGAAAAACTGTTTTTT. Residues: CASSSPGQVNEKLFF.

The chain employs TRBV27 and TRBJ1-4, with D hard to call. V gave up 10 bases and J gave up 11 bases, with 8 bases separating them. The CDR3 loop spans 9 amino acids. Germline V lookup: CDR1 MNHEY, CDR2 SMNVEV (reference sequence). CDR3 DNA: TGTGCCACCCCCGCGAAACTGTTTTTT. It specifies CATPAKLFF. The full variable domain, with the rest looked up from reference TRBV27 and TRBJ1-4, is EAQVTQNPRYLITVTGKKLTVTCSQNMNHEYMSWYRQDPGLGLRQIYYSMNVEVTDKGDVPEGYKVSRKEKRNFPLILESPSPNQTSLYFCATPAKLFFGSGTQLSVL.

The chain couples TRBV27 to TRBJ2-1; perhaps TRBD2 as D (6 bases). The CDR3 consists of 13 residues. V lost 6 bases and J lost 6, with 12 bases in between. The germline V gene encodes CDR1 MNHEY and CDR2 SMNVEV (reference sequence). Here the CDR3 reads CASRGWDSNEQFF. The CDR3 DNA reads TGTGCCAGCAGGGGTTGGGACTCCAATGAGCAGTTCTTC.

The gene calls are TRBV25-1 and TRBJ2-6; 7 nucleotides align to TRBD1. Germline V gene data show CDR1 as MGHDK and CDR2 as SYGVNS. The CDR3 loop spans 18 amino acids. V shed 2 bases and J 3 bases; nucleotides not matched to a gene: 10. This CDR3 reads CASSEPRQGVFGANVLTF. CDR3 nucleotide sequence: TGTGCCAGCAGTGAACCGAGACAGGGAGTTTTTGGGGCCAACGTCCTGACTTTC.

CDR3 nucleotide sequence: TGTGCCAGCAGCCAAGCAACAGGGATCTATGGCTACACCTTC. It is translated as CASSQATGIYGYTF. The genes are TRBV7-2 and TRBJ1-2; weak D call: TRBD1 (6 bases). Trimming removed 5 bases from V and 4 bases from J, with 14 bases in between. CDR1 and CDR2 (germline): SGHTA, FQGNSA. This CDR3 has 14 residues.

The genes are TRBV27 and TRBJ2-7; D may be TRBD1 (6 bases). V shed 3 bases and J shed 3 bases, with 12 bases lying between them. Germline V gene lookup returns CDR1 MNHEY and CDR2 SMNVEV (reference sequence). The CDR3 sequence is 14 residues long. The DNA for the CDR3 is TGTGCCAGCAGTTTCAGACAGGATCGCTACGAGCAGTACTTC. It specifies CASSFRQDRYEQYF.

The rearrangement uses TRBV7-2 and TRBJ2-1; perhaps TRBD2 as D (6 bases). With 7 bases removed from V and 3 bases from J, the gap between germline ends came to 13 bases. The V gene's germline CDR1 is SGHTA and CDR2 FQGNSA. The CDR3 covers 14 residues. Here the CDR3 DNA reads TGTGCCAGCATCCCCACTAGCAGCTACAATGAGCAGTTCTTC. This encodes CASIPTSSYNEQFF.

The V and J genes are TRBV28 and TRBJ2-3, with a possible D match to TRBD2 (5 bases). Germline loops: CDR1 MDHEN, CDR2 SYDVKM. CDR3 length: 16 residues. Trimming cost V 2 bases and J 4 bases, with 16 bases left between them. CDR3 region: CASSLAGPGAADTQYF. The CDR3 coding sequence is TGTGCCAGCAGTTTAGCGGGCCCGGGTGCAGCAGATACGCAGTATTTT.

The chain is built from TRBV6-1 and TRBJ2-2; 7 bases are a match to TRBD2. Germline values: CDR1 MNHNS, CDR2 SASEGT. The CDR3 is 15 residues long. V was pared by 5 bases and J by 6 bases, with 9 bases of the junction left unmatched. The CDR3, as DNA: TGTGCCAGCAGTTCGCCAAACCTAGCGGCCGGGGAGCTGTTTTTT. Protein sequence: CASSSPNLAAGELFF.

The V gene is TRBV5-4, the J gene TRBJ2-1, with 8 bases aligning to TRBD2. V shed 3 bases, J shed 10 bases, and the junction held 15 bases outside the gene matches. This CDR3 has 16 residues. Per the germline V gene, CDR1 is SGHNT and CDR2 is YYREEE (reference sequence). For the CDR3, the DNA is TGTGCCAGCAGCTCCCCCTGGCGGGAGGAGCTTGGAGAGCAGTTCTTC. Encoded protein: CASSSPWREELGEQFF.

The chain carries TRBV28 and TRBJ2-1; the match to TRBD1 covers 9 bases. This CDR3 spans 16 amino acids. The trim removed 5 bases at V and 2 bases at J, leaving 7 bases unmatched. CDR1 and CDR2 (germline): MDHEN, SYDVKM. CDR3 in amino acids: CASSRTGTGPYNEQFF. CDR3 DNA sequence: TGTGCCAGCAGTCGCACCGGGACAGGGCCCTACAATGAGCAGTTCTTC. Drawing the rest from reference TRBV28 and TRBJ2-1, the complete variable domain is DVKVTQSSRYLVKRTGEKVFLECVQDMDHENMFWYRQDPGLGLRLIYFSYDVKMKEKGDIPEGYSVSREKKERFSLILESASTNQTSMYLCASSRTGTGPYNEQFFGPGTRLTVL.

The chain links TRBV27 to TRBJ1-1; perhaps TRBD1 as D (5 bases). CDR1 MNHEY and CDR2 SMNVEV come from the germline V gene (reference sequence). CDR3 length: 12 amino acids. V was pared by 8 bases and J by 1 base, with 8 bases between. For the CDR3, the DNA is TGTGCCAGCGGGGCGGCGAACACTGAAGCTTTCTTT. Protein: CASGAANTEAFF.